This T cell receptor beta chain derives from a study of CD8 T cells in ankylosing spondylitis. Quantitative 5'-RACE was performed with molecular barcodes, and it yielded the TCR beta libraries. In TCRdb, the 5' RACE reads were re-called with MiXCR into one record per CDR3 protein. The sample carries roughly 180,000 distinct CDR3 sequences, 13% recorded once. With 4 bases clipped from V and 6 bases from J, the junction kept 12 bases outside the gene matches. The CDR3 consists of 17 residues. CDR1 is SNHLY and CDR2 is FYNNEI in the germline V gene. This clonotype appeared many times. The antigen is not known. General study findings and limits: Prior work had noted some motif variants in reactive arthritis blood and synovial fluid. Reported data indicate significant enrichment of disease-linked clones within matched ankylosing spondylitis synovial fluid. A motif in TCR beta, a set of eight highly homologous variants, appeared characteristic of ankylosing spondylitis blood.

The sample consisted of blood, either unsorted or a sorted T cell fraction (not recorded which). This chain joins TRBV2 and TRBJ2-2, with 9 bases lining up with TRBD2. This TCR was sampled from a female donor with ankylosing spondylitis or in good health (not recorded which). The CDR3: CASSGISSGKEPGELFF. CDR3 DNA sequence: TGTGCCAGCAGTGGAATTTCTAGCGGGAAGGAGCCCGGGGAGCTGTTTTTT.